This T cell receptor beta chain comes out of a study of blood T cell repertoires in COVID-19. Study details: COVID-19 samples from acute and convalescent phases originated in the United States, Italy and Spain. In each case, the material was cDNA or gDNA derived from T cells, B-cell-depleted T cells, or PBMCs.

After removal of 2 bases from V and 0 bases from J, the junction contained 0 bases not matched to a gene. Germline loops: CDR1 SGHVS, CDR2 FQNEAQ. The length of the CDR3 is 14 residues. Original data processing: For nucleated cells, counts were estimated from reference gene primer amplification. Using immunoSEQ multiplex PCR, the repertoire was profiled, and TCRdb retains in-frame clones only, with some absent. Clonal size and the V and J genes are those of that table, whereas D and trimming came from the DNA. The table lists about 68,000 clones, around 80% of them singletons. Sample: peripheral blood. The J gene is TRBJ2-7, the V gene TRBV7-8, with 8 bases matching TRBD2. The clonotype comes from a human donor in a cohort sampled during active COVID-19. Here the CDR3 reads CASSLSGSSYEQYF. The CDR3 DNA sequence: TGTGCCAGCAGCTTAAGCGGGAGCTCCTACGAGCAGTACTTC.